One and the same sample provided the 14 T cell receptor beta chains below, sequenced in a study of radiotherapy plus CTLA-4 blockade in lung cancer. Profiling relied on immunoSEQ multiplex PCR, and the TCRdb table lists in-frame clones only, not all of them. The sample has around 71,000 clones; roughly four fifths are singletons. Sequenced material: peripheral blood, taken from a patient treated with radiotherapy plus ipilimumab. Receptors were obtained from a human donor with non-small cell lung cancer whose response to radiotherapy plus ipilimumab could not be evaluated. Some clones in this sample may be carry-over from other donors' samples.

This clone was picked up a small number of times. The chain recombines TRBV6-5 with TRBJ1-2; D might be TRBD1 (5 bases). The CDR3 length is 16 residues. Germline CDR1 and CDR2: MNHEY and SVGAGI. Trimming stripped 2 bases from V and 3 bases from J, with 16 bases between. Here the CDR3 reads CASSYGPSDNHYGYTF. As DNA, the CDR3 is TGTGCCAGCAGTTACGGCCCCTCGGACAACCACTATGGCTACACCTTC.

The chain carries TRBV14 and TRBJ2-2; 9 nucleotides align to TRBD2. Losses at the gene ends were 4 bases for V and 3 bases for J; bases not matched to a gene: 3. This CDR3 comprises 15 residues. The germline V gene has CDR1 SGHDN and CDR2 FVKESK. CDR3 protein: CASSRRGGYTGELFF. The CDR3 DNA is TGTGCCAGCAGCCGGCGGGGGGGTTACACCGGGGAGCTGTTTTTT.

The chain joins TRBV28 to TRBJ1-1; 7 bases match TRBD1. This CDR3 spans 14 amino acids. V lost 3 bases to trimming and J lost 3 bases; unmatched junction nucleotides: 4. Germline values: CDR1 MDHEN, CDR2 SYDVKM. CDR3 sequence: CASSFGDRDTEAFF. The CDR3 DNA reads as TGTGCCAGCAGTTTCGGGGACAGAGACACTGAAGCTTTCTTT.

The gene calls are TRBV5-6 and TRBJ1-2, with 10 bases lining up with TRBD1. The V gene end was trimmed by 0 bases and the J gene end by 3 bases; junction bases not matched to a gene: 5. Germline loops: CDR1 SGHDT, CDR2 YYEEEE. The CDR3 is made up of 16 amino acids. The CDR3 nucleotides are TGTGCCAGCAGCTTGGTGGGACAGGGGATGGACTATGGCTACACCTTC. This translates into CASSLVGQGMDYGYTF.

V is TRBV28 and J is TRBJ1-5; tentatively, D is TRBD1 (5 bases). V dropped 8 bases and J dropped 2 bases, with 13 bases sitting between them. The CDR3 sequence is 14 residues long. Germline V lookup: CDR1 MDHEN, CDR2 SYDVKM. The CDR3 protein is CASFAGGGNQPQHF. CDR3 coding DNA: TGTGCCAGCTTTGCGGGGGGAGGCAATCAGCCCCAGCATTTT.

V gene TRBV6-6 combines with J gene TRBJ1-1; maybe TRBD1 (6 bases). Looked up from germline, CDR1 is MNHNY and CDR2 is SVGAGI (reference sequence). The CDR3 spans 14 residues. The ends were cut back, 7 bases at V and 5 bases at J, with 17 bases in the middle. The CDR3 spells CASTYSGAGTEAFF. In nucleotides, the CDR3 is TGTGCCAGCACCTACTCAGGGGCTGGGACTGAAGCTTTCTTT.

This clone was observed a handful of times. The CDR3 protein is CASSFEGRRAQPQHF. The CDR3 DNA is TGTGCCAGCAGTTTTGAAGGGCGGCGGGCTCAGCCCCAGCATTTT. This chain joins TRBV28 and TRBJ1-5, with D hard to call. Germline CDR1 reads MDHEN; CDR2 reads SYDVKM. The CDR3 spans 15 residues. The V and J ends lost 3 bases and 6 bases respectively, with 15 bases between them.

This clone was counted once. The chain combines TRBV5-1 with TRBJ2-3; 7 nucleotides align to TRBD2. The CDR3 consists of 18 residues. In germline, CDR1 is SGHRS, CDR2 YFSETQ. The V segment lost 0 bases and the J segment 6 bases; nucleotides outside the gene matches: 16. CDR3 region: CASSLVNSGGTSDDTQYF. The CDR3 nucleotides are TGCGCCAGCAGCTTGGTCAACTCGGGGGGTACTAGCGATGATACGCAGTATTTT.

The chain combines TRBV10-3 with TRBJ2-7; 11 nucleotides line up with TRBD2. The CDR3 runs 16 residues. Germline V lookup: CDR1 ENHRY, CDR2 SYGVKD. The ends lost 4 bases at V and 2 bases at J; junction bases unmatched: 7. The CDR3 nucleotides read TGTGCCATCAGTGCCCCGACTAGCGGGGTAGCCTACGAGCAGTACTTC. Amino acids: CAISAPTSGVAYEQYF.

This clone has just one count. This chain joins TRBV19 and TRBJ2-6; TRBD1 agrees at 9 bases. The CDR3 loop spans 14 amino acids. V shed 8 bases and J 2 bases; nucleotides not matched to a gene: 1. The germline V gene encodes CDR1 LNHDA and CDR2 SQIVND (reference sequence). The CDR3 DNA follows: TGTGCCAGTGGGGACAGGGCTGGGGCCAACGTCCTGACTTTC. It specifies CASGDRAGANVLTF. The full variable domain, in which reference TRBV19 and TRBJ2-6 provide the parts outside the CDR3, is DGGITQSPKYLFRKEGQNVTLSCEQNLNHDAMYWYRQDPGQGLRLIYYSQIVNDFQKGDIAEGYSVSREKKESFPLTVTSAQKNPTAFYLCASGDRAGANVLTFGAGSRLTVL.

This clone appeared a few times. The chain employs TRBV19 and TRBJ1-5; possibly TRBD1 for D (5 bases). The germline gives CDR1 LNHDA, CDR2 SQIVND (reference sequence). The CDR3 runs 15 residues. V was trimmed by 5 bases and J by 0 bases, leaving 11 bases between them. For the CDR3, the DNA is TGTGCCAGTAGTGTCAGGGAAAATAGCAATCAGCCCCAGCATTTT. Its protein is CASSVRENSNQPQHF. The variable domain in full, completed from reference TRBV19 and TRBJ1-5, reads DGGITQSPKYLFRKEGQNVTLSCEQNLNHDAMYWYRQDPGQGLRLIYYSQIVNDFQKGDIAEGYSVSREKKESFPLTVTSAQKNPTAFYLCASSVRENSNQPQHFGDGTRLSIL.

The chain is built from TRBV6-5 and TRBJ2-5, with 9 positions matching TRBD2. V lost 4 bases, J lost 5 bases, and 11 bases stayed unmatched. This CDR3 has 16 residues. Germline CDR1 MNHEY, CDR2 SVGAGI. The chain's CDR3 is CASSFGMGGGAETQYF. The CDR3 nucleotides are TGTGCCAGCAGTTTTGGAATGGGCGGGGGGGCGGAGACCCAGTACTTC.

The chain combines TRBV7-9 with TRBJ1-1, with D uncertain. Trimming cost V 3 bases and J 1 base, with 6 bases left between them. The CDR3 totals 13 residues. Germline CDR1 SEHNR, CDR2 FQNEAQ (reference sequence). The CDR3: CASSFLENTEAFF. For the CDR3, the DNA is TGTGCCAGCAGCTTCTTAGAGAACACTGAAGCTTTCTTT.

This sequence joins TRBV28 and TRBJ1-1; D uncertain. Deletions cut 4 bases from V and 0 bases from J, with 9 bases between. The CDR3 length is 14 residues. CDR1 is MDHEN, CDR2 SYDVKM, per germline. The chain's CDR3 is CASSYESVNTEAFF. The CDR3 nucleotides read TGTGCCAGCAGTTACGAGTCTGTGAACACTGAAGCTTTCTTT.